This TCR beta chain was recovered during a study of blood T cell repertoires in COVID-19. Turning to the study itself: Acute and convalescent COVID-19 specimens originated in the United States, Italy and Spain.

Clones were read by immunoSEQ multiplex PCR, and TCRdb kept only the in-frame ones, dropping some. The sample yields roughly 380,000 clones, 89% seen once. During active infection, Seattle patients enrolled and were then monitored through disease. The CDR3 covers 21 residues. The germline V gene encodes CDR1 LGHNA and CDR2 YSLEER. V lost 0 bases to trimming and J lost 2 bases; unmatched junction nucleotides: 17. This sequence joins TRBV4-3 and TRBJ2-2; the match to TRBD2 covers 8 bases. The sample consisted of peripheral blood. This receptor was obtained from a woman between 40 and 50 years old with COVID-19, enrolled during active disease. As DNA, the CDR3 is TGCGCCAGCAGCCAAGATCTGGTAGCGGGAAGGATTTTAACCAACACCGGGGAGCTGTTTTTT. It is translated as CASSQDLVAGRILTNTGELFF.